One T cell receptor (beta chain) is described in this entry. The antigen it binds to is not known. Base quality data are lacking; no much larger clone is found one base away. Based on the germline V gene, the CDR1 and CDR2 sequences are SGDLS and YYNGEE. V loses 2 bases of germline sequence and J loses 5 bases, and the interval between the two ends is 16 bases. The CDR3 numbers 15 residues from cysteine through phenylalanine. Here the CDR3 DNA is all that survives: 45 bases in frame from base 1. Participants in the prospective study were aged roughly 18 to 100 years, lived in some 24 United States geographic areas, and enrolled through a virtual design. Cohort assignment in the prospective study relied on participant-reported clinical history from a screening survey and a study questionnaire. Mobile phlebotomists in the prospective study collected whole blood, serum and a nasopharyngeal or oropharyngeal swab from every participant. Over an approximately two-month period, participants in the prospective study had the option of providing additional blood draws and questionnaires. Before DNA extraction, blood samples from the prospective study were shipped at room temperature or frozen.

TCRbeta CDR3 regions were amplified from genomic DNA by means of the immunoSEQ Assay, a bias-controlled multiplex PCR. On the authors' methods: Within the assay, amplification of reference gene primers was used to estimate how many nucleated cells each sample contained. To quantify the absolute abundance of each unique TCRbeta CDR3 rearrangement, sequence reads were collapsed and filtered. For each sample, productive Simpson clonality was calculated as the square root of Simpson's diversity index over productive rearrangements. TCRdb retrieved this table from immuneACCESS and kept in-frame rearrangements only. Not all clones are present; in checked studies, unresolved V genes account for under half, and no reason is known for the remainder. V, J and clone size reflect that table, while D and trimming were determined from the DNA. This sample holds about 360,000 clones; over 75% were observed only once. The ten largest clones represent roughly 2% of the sample.

The data belong to a study of blood T cell repertoires in COVID-19 (dated by TCRdb to between 2020 and 2021). In terms of the full investigation: Recovered participants in ImmuneRACE Cohort 3 were defined by two consecutive negative NP/OP PCR tests, clearance by a healthcare professional, or resolution of symptoms. Collaborator samples came from the United States, Italy and Spain and covered acute and convalescent phases of COVID-19. The material from the prospective study consisted of cDNA or gDNA derived from T cells, B-cell-depleted T cells, or PBMCs. Subjects who had been exposed to COVID-19, were actively infected with it, or had recovered from it provided the deeply sampled blood TCRbeta repertoires that made up the dataset. A freely available public database, intended as a resource for researchers studying the immune response to SARS-CoV-2, is where the repertoires were released. Samples came from the ongoing ImmuneRACE study (first 160 participants) plus 1,254 subjects from 6 global collaborators. Sample metadata almost always included a de-identified subject ID, COVID-19 status, age in years and sex. Where available, HLA class I and class II types were taken from metadata supplied by the sample provider and were not determined by assay-based typing.

General findings and caveats noted by the study authors: Clinical and demographic metadata were provided uncurated, with the amount varying by source and participant.

This TCR was recovered from a man aged 35 to 55 in a cohort exposed to, infected with or recovered from COVID-19 (not recorded which). This sequence uses TRBV9 and TRBJ1-2; perhaps TRBD1 is the D gene, with 5 bases matching. The sample comprised PBMCs or T cells enriched from blood (not recorded which). The bases are TGTGCCAGCAGCGTGGCCCCCAGGGAAATGTATGGCTACACCTTC. Translated, this gives CASSVAPREMYGYTF.